The TCR beta chain under discussion was sequenced for a study of spatial heterogeneity in lung cancer. Each molecule of TCR cDNA was tagged with one unique molecular identifier. TCRdb used MiXCR to reprocess the 5' RACE reads, holding one entry per CDR3 protein. The table records about 5,700 distinct CDR3 sequences, around 12% of them present only once. The V and J ends lost 1 base and 1 base, in that order; junction bases with no gene match: 4. Germline CDR1 is SGHTA and CDR2 is FQGTGA. The CDR3 is 17 amino acids. As for time point: sample taken at primary tumor resection. From tumor, nontumor lung or frozen PBMC, whole RNA was taken unsorted for sequencing. This clonotype ranks as medium-sized. Little can be read into the size of this beta chain, an off-target read in a library designed for alpha chains.

The TCR sequence derives from a human donor with early-stage non-small cell lung cancer. The V call is TRBV7-3, the J call TRBJ2-2; 9 positions match TRBD2. This specimen was lung tissue, taken at surgery. This CDR3 reads CASSLSPTSGNTGELFF. The CDR3 region has the DNA TGTGCCAGCAGCTTAAGTCCGACTAGCGGGAACACCGGGGAGCTGTTTTTT. Variable domain in full (rest from reference TRBV7-3 and TRBJ2-2): GAGVSQTPSNKVTEKGKYVELRCDPISGHTALYWYRQSLGQGPEFLIYFQGTGAADDSGLPNDRFFAVRPEGSVSTLKIQRTERGDSAVYLCASSLSPTSGNTGELFFGEGSRLTVL.